This T cell receptor beta chain was sequenced for a study of cytomegalovirus exposure and HLA in healthy donors. Study-wide results and caveats: Indistinguishability led to the exclusion of some V segments, TRBV6-2 and TRBV6-3 included. Rare TCR sequences predominated, though certain public TCRs were found in many donors.

PCR involved 60 Vbeta and 13 Jbeta primers. Repertoires were generated with immunoSEQ multiplex PCR, while TCRdb's copy carries only in-frame clones and drops some. The table lists some 190,000 clones, 9.5% of them singletons. This clone was counted a few times. The antigen is not known. From germline, CDR1 is MNHNY and CDR2 SVGAGI (reference sequence). Trimming cost V 7 bases and J 1 base, with 13 bases left between them. The CDR3 is 14 amino acids. The receptor was derived from a woman younger than 45 in good health and CMV-seropositive. The sample consisted of PBMCs. The chain links TRBV6-6 to TRBJ1-1; D is uncertain. This chain's CDR3 is CASTPNRENTEAFF. The CDR3 coding sequence is TGTGCCAGCACCCCAAACCGGGAGAACACTGAAGCTTTCTTT.